A selection of T cell receptor beta chains follows, all from one sample in a study of shared clonotypes between healthy human individuals. Assay used: immunoSEQ multiplex PCR; TCRdb lists only in-frame clones, some missing. The table lists roughly 720,000 clones, less than 95% of them singletons, with around a third in the top ten. Sequences were obtained from memory CD8+ T cells from PBMCs. The receptors derive from a man in his late teens or twenties in good health. Some clones in this sample may be carry-over from other donors' samples. CDR3s include the opening cysteine and the closing phenylalanine or tryptophan.

V gene	CDR3 length	J gene	CDR3 protein
TRBV9	15	TRBJ2-7	CASSVAGGAGHEQYF
TRBV6-4	15	TRBJ2-1	CASSPASGKFNEQFF
TRBV19	15	TRBJ1-2	CASRGQSGYGYGYTF
TRBV15	13	TRBJ2-5	CATRPRAEETQYF
TRBV4-3	16	TRBJ2-5	CASSQDAGKYQETQYF
TRBV5-1	13	TRBJ2-7	CASSFRSSYEQYF
TRBV7-8	14	TRBJ2-3	CASTPGAGADTQYF
TRBV4-1	15	TRBJ2-7	CASSLGTGRSYEQYF
TRBV5-5	16	TRBJ2-3	CASSFSEGVVADTQYF
TRBV5-1	13	TRBJ2-1	CASSLASGYEQFF
TRBV7-2	14	TRBJ1-5	CASSLVGSNQPQHF
TRBV6-5	15	TRBJ2-3	CASSQRVALADTQYF
TRBV7-8	15	TRBJ2-3	CASRSRLAGGDTQYF
TRBV28	13	TRBJ2-1	CASSFGGAGEQFF
TRBV27	15	TRBJ2-7	CASSPDTGRDYEQYF
TRBV7-9	13	TRBJ1-1	CASSLGDYTEAFF
TRBV5-4	14	TRBJ2-7	CASSLEGSGYEQYF
TRBV4-1	13	TRBJ2-3	CASSHRPADTQYF
TRBV10-3	13	TRBJ2-7	CAISEGVTYEQYF
TRBV27	13	TRBJ2-1	CASGPSATTGEFF
TRBV27	13	TRBJ2-5	CASGGVAGVNQYF
TRBV7-9	15	TRBJ1-1	CASGSRGAKNTEAFF
TRBV7-9	14	TRBJ1-5	CASSLDGFNQPQHF
TRBV19	14	TRBJ2-7	CASSITYGTYEQYF
TRBV7-9	15	TRBJ2-7	CASSPRDIGTYEQYF
TRBV28	18	TRBJ2-3	CASSLVLTSGSETDTQYF
TRBV5-3	13	TRBJ1-2	CASSLVGQYGYTF
TRBV15	19	TRBJ1-4	CATSRVVVPGVATNEKLFF
TRBV28	14	TRBJ2-3	CASSSNLNTDTQYF
TRBV4-1	16	TRBJ2-1	CASSQEWLAADNEQFF
TRBV5-1	16	TRBJ2-1	CASSLARTGTYNEQFF
TRBV6-5	13	TRBJ1-2	CASSQTRGEGYTF
TRBV7-8	16	TRBJ2-3	CASSLMGLPGWDTQYF
TRBV5-1	13	TRBJ2-7	CASSPGLSYEQYF
TRBV19	14	TRBJ2-1	CASSLGLVGNEQFF
TRBV29-1	12	TRBJ2-7	CSVASGPYEQYF
TRBV29-1	12	TRBJ2-2	CSVLGGPGELFF
TRBV28	18	TRBJ2-1	CASSPVPGTSGSNNEQFF
TRBV18	14	TRBJ2-7	CASSPGTGDYEQYF
TRBV2	14	TRBJ1-2	CANPKRAANYGYTF
TRBV12-5	14	TRBJ2-5	CASAQDRAQETQYF
TRBV7-3	15	TRBJ2-2	CASSFTGGPVGELFF
TRBV13	14	TRBJ2-7	CASRTRGTSYEQYF
TRBV18	16	TRBJ1-5	CATPQVGQGPARPQHF
TRBV11-2	15	TRBJ1-3	CASSRTGMTGNTIYF
TRBV7-2	17	TRBJ2-7	CASSLTRGLAGGGEQYF